This TCR beta chain stems from a study of T-cell reconstitution after alpha-beta-depleted transplantation in children. Preparation of the TCRbeta library was carried out with unique molecular identifiers. TCRdb itself ran the PCR reads through MiXCR, one entry per CDR3 protein. Among about 900,000 distinct CDR3 sequences, about 29% were seen once, and the ten largest hold over 25%. V was trimmed by 3 bases and J by 3 bases, leaving 9 bases between them. Germline V gene lookup returns CDR1 MNHEY and CDR2 SMNVEV (reference sequence). The CDR3 runs 13 residues. Broader study findings: It was reported that alpha-beta T cells came from several hundred expanded graft clones (about two months after transplant).

Concerning this clonotype itself: Its target is unknown.

The material was PBMCs, mostly from graft donor cells, obtained 360 days after TCRalphabeta/CD19-depleted stem cell transplant. This chain joins TRBV27 and TRBJ2-7; D unclear. The clonotype originates from a boy under three years old who had a stem cell transplant for SCID, so the T cells may come from the graft donor. The DNA for the CDR3 is TGTGCCAGCAGTTTTAGCTGGAACTACGAGCAGTACTTC. It yields the protein CASSFSWNYEQYF.